These T cell receptor beta chains were read from a single sample in a study of CD8 T cells in ankylosing spondylitis. TCRdb fed the 5' RACE reads into MiXCR, producing one record per CDR3 protein. This sample has around 250,000 distinct CDR3 sequences; roughly 10% occur once, and the top ten carry less than 7.5%. Sequencing was done on a sample of blood, either unsorted or a sorted T cell fraction (not recorded which). All receptors derive from a male donor with ankylosing spondylitis or in good health (not recorded which). The CDR3 runs from the conserved cysteine through the conserved F or W. The order of the fields is CDR3 DNA, CDR3 protein, D gene, clone size, V gene, CDR3 length, J gene. A D gene is named only where the DNA matches it firmly. The listing skips clone size in some rows; elsewhere it reads once, few, many or a size class.

CDR3nt: TGTGCCAGCAGTGAACTCGAGCGGGACCGCTACGAGCAGTACTTC; CDR3aa: CASSELERDRYEQYF; d_gene: TRBD2; abundance: few; v_gene: TRBV2; len: 15; j_gene: TRBJ2-7
CDR3nt: TGCAGTGCTAGAGATCTAGGATGGCTTATCACAGATACGCAGTATTTT; CDR3aa: CSARDLGWLITDTQYF; d_gene: NA; abundance: many; v_gene: TRBV20-1; len: 16; j_gene: TRBJ2-3
CDR3nt: TGTGCCAGCAGGGGTGATTTGAACACCGGGGAGCTGTTTTTT; CDR3aa: CASRGDLNTGELFF; d_gene: NA; abundance: NA; v_gene: TRBV6-4; len: 14; j_gene: TRBJ2-2
CDR3nt: TGCGCCAGCAGCAGCACTAGCGGCTGGGGGGAGACCCAGTACTTC; CDR3aa: CASSSTSGWGETQYF; d_gene: TRBD2; abundance: few; v_gene: TRBV5-1; len: 15; j_gene: TRBJ2-5
CDR3nt: TGTGCCAGCATGGTCGGGGCCTTGAACACTGAAGCTTTCTTT; CDR3aa: CASMVGALNTEAFF; d_gene: NA; abundance: many; v_gene: TRBV12-3/TRBV12-4; len: 14; j_gene: TRBJ1-1
CDR3nt: TGTGCCAGCGGGGGCCCCCAAGAGACCCAGTACTTC; CDR3aa: CASGGPQETQYF; d_gene: NA; abundance: few; v_gene: TRBV6-6; len: 12; j_gene: TRBJ2-5
CDR3nt: TGTGCCAGCAGTTACGAGGGCGGCTATGGCTACACCTTC; CDR3aa: CASSYEGGYGYTF; d_gene: NA; abundance: many; v_gene: TRBV6-5; len: 13; j_gene: TRBJ1-2
CDR3nt: TGTGCCAGCAGTTTAATGGGCGGGAGGGTGAAGACCCAGTACTTC; CDR3aa: CASSLMGGRVKTQYF; d_gene: TRBD2; abundance: many; v_gene: TRBV28; len: 15; j_gene: TRBJ2-5
CDR3nt: TGTGCCAGCAGCCTCCGCCCCCCCGGACAGAACACTGAAGCTTTCTTT; CDR3aa: CASSLRPPGQNTEAFF; d_gene: NA; abundance: many; v_gene: TRBV12-3/TRBV12-4; len: 16; j_gene: TRBJ1-1
CDR3nt: TGCAGCGTCCGAATTCAGGAAAACACTGAAGCTTTCTTT; CDR3aa: CSVRIQENTEAFF; d_gene: NA; abundance: many; v_gene: TRBV29-1; len: 13; j_gene: TRBJ1-1
CDR3nt: TGTGCCAGCAGAACCAGGGAATTACTGAATCAGCCCCAGCATTTT; CDR3aa: CASRTRELLNQPQHF; d_gene: NA; abundance: NA; v_gene: TRBV6-1; len: 15; j_gene: TRBJ1-5
CDR3nt: TGTGCCAGCAGTTTAACCGGGACAGGTCATTTCGATGAGCAGTTCTTC; CDR3aa: CASSLTGTGHFDEQFF; d_gene: TRBD1; abundance: few; v_gene: TRBV27; len: 16; j_gene: TRBJ2-1
CDR3nt: TGCGCCAGCAGCCCGTCTCGGGGCACAGATACGCAGTATTTT; CDR3aa: CASSPSRGTDTQYF; d_gene: NA; abundance: few; v_gene: TRBV5-1; len: 14; j_gene: TRBJ2-3
CDR3nt: TGTGCCACCTCACCGGGCCCCACGTCGAACACCGGGGAGCTGTTTTTT; CDR3aa: CATSPGPTSNTGELFF; d_gene: NA; abundance: NA; v_gene: TRBV18; len: 16; j_gene: TRBJ2-2
CDR3nt: TGTGCCACCCGGGACAGGGGGAGAGATACGCAGTATTTT; CDR3aa: CATRDRGRDTQYF; d_gene: TRBD1; abundance: NA; v_gene: TRBV28; len: 13; j_gene: TRBJ2-3
CDR3nt: TGTGCCAGCAACCCGACAGGGGCTGAAGCTTTCTTT; CDR3aa: CASNPTGAEAFF; d_gene: TRBD1; abundance: many; v_gene: TRBV12-3/TRBV12-4; len: 12; j_gene: TRBJ1-1
CDR3nt: TGCGCCAGCAGCCAGTTCCCTACAGGCCTATCAAAAGAGACCCAGTACTTC; CDR3aa: CASSQFPTGLSKETQYF; d_gene: NA; abundance: many; v_gene: TRBV4-1; len: 17; j_gene: TRBJ2-5
CDR3nt: TGCAGCGTTGAACGGACATTGGGCGAGCAGTACTTC; CDR3aa: CSVERTLGEQYF; d_gene: NA; abundance: many; v_gene: TRBV29-1; len: 12; j_gene: TRBJ2-7
CDR3nt: TGTGCCAGCAGTTACCGCCCCGGGGTTAGGGTGTGGGAGCTGTTTTTT; CDR3aa: CASSYRPGVRVWELFF; d_gene: NA; abundance: many; v_gene: TRBV6-5; len: 16; j_gene: TRBJ2-2
CDR3nt: TGCAGCGTCCCAATACAGGGTAGAGGGTTCTATGGCTACACCTTC; CDR3aa: CSVPIQGRGFYGYTF; d_gene: NA; abundance: NA; v_gene: TRBV29-1; len: 15; j_gene: TRBJ1-2